A selection of T cell receptor beta chains follows, all from one sample in a study of T cell changes during pregnancy in multiple sclerosis. Only in-frame clones appear in the TCRdb table, and some are missing; sequencing was by immunoSEQ multiplex PCR. The data show just under 60,000 clones, around 92% seen once. Sequencing was performed on peripheral blood, taken in the first trimester of pregnancy. The receptors derive from a female donor with multiple sclerosis, enrolled in a pregnancy study. Each CDR3 is given with its conserved first and last residue. A D gene is named only where the DNA matches it firmly. The size of a clone is reported for some rows only, either as once, few or many, or as a class for expanded clones.

-,TRBV5-4,TRBJ1-3,-,CASSLGGVLSGNTIYF,TGTGCCAGCAGCTTGGGGGGGGTCCTCTCTGGAAACACCATATATTTT
-,TRBV5-6,TRBJ1-5,-,CASSLVGAGQPQHF,TGTGCCAGCAGCTTGGTTGGAGCGGGTCAGCCCCAGCATTTT
-,TRBV14,TRBJ2-1,-,CASSRRTSEQFF,TGTGCCAGCAGTCGCCGAACCAGTGAGCAGTTCTTC
-,TRBV13,TRBJ2-3,-,CASQAVRGSQGADTQYF,TGTGCCAGCCAGGCCGTCCGGGGTTCACAGGGTGCAGATACGCAGTATTTT
-,TRBV25-1,TRBJ1-3,-,CATTDIVGNTIYF,TGTGCCACGACAGATATTGTAGGAAACACCATATATTTT
-,TRBV19,TRBJ1-2,-,CASSMGLRYGYTF,TGTGCCAGTAGTATGGGACTGCGCTATGGCTACACCTTC
-,TRBV9,TRBJ1-2,-,CASSRRGAYGYTF,TGTGCCAGCAGCCGCCGGGGGGCCTATGGCTACACCTTC
TRBD1,TRBV29-1,TRBJ2-7,-,CSAVDRTAYEQYF,TGCAGCGCCGTGGACAGGACCGCCTACGAGCAGTACTTC
-,TRBV10-3,TRBJ1-2,-,CAISESTGSGYTF,TGTGCCATCAGTGAGTCGACAGGAAGTGGCTACACCTTC
-,TRBV7-6,TRBJ1-5,-,CASSLGAISTGGPQHF,TGTGCCAGCAGCTTGGGAGCGATATCCACCGGGGGGCCCCAGCATTTT
TRBD1,TRBV7-2,TRBJ1-2,-,CASSGRDRVNYGYTF,TGTGCCAGCAGCGGCCGGGACAGGGTCAACTATGGCTACACCTTC
-,TRBV9,TRBJ2-1,-,CASSGGDEQFF,TGTGCCAGCAGCGGCGGGGATGAGCAGTTCTTC
-,TRBV7-2,TRBJ2-5,-,CASSGEETQYF,TGTGCCAGCAGCGGAGAAGAGACCCAGTACTTC
-,TRBV19,TRBJ2-1,-,CASTETAYNEQFF,TGTGCCAGTACTGAGACAGCCTACAATGAGCAGTTCTTC
TRBD1,TRBV2,TRBJ1-2,-,CASSPRTGGNYGYTF,TGTGCCAGCAGTCCCAGGACAGGGGGAAACTATGGCTACACCTTC
-,TRBV19,TRBJ2-3,-,CASSIGTVGTDTQYF,TGTGCCAGTAGTATAGGGACAGTTGGCACAGATACGCAGTATTTT
TRBD1,TRBV7-9,TRBJ1-2,-,CASSSGTGLLAYTF,TGTGCCAGCAGCTCCGGGACAGGGCTCTTAGCCTACACCTTC
-,TRBV2,TRBJ2-5,-,CASSATLLGLGKTQYF,TGTGCCAGCAGTGCAACTCTACTTGGACTGGGGAAGACCCAGTACTTC
TRBD2,TRBV25-1,TRBJ2-7,-,CASSESLADYEQYF,TGTGCCAGCAGTGAATCTCTAGCGGACTACGAGCAGTACTTC
TRBD1,TRBV13,TRBJ1-3,-,CASSRQGANSGNTIYF,TGTGCCAGCAGCCGACAGGGGGCTAACTCTGGAAACACCATATATTTT
-,TRBV12-5,TRBJ1-5,few,CASGSGDYQPQHF,TGTGCTAGTGGGTCGGGGGACTATCAGCCCCAGCATTTT
TRBD1,TRBV9,TRBJ1-2,-,CASSVERGTGSYGYTF,TGTGCCAGCAGCGTAGAGCGCGGGACAGGGTCCTATGGCTACACCTTC
TRBD1,TRBV4-3,TRBJ2-2,-,CASSPQGRTGELFF,TGCGCCAGCAGCCCACAGGGGAGAACCGGGGAGCTGTTTTTT
TRBD2,TRBV6-1,TRBJ2-2,once,CAAVGRGANTGELFF,TGTGCCGCAGTGGGGAGGGGAGCGAACACCGGGGAGCTGTTTTTT
TRBD1,TRBV28,TRBJ1-1,-,CASRLRGWTEAFF,TGTGCCAGCAGACTCAGGGGGTGGACTGAAGCTTTCTTT
TRBD1,TRBV7-3,TRBJ1-2,-,CASSSGTGGAEGYTF,TGTGCCAGCAGCTCAGGGACAGGGGGCGCGGAAGGCTACACCTTC
-,TRBV11-1,TRBJ1-1,-,CASSLSGITEAFF,TGTGCCAGCAGCTTATCAGGGATCACTGAAGCTTTCTTT
-,TRBV29-1,TRBJ2-2,-,CSGRQTANTGELFF,TGCAGCGGACGACAGACTGCGAACACCGGGGAGCTGTTTTTT
TRBD1,TRBV5-6,TRBJ2-6,-,CASSQTGAGANVLTF,TGTGCCAGCAGCCAAACAGGGGCTGGGGCCAACGTCCTGACTTTC
-,TRBV4-3,TRBJ2-1,-,CASSQGLGGSYNEQFF,TGCGCCAGCAGCCAGGGGTTAGGGGGATCCTACAATGAGCAGTTCTTC
TRBD2,TRBV30,TRBJ2-3,-,CAWSRGTSGFTDTQYF,TGTGCCTGGAGCCGGGGGACTAGCGGCTTCACAGATACGCAGTATTTT
-,TRBV7-9,TRBJ2-7,-,CASSIKDGSSYEQYF,TGTGCCAGCAGCATAAAAGACGGGAGCTCCTACGAGCAGTACTTC
-,TRBV18,TRBJ1-2,once,CASHSTDTYGYTF,TGTGCCAGCCATTCGACAGACACATATGGCTACACCTTC
TRBD2,TRBV5-4,TRBJ2-3,-,CASSANRPNIAGTDTQYF,TGTGCCAGCAGCGCGAACCGGCCCAACATAGCGGGAACAGATACGCAGTATTTT
-,TRBV30,TRBJ1-2,-,CAWSPYGYTF,TGTGCCTGGTCTCCCTATGGCTACACCTTC
TRBD1,TRBV10-3,TRBJ2-7,-,CAISRGQGPYEQYF,TGTGCCATCAGTAGGGGACAGGGACCCTACGAGCAGTACTTC
-,TRBV19,TRBJ2-7,-,CASSIGANLYEQYF,TGTGCCAGTAGTATTGGGGCAAACCTCTACGAGCAGTACTTC
-,TRBV18,TRBJ2-7,-,CASSPPSQGYEQYF,TGTGCCAGCTCACCACCGTCCCAGGGCTACGAGCAGTACTTC
TRBD1,TRBV4-1,TRBJ1-3,-,CASSQDEGASSSNTIYF,TGCGCCAGCAGCCAAGACGAGGGGGCATCATCTTCAAACACCATATATTTT
-,TRBV19,TRBJ1-2,once,CASSNSLNYGYTF,TGTGCCAGTAGTAACTCCCTGAACTATGGCTACACCTTC
TRBD1,TRBV7-3,TRBJ1-6,-,CASSPRTGSPLHF,TGTGCCAGCAGCCCCCGGACAGGTTCACCCCTCCACTTT
TRBD1,TRBV10-2,TRBJ1-1,-,CASRGGTGVSSEAFF,TGCGCCAGCAGGGGGGGGACAGGGGTATCCTCTGAAGCTTTCTTT
-,TRBV6-5,TRBJ1-1,-,CASSIGRTVNTEAFF,TGTGCCAGCAGTATCGGGAGGACGGTGAACACTGAAGCTTTCTTT
-,TRBV6-4,TRBJ2-3,-,CASSQEGTDTQYF,TGTGCCAGCAGTCAGGAAGGCACAGATACGCAGTATTTT
-,TRBV6-4,TRBJ2-1,-,CASSPTPENEQFF,TGTGCCAGCAGCCCCACTCCGGAGAATGAGCAGTTCTTC
-,TRBV4-2,TRBJ2-1,-,CASSQVALDLGNEQFF,TGTGCCAGCAGCCAAGTGGCGCTGGACTTGGGCAATGAGCAGTTCTTC
-,TRBV10-3,TRBJ1-2,-,CAIMGQRNYGYTF,TGTGCCATCATGGGACAAAGAAACTATGGCTACACCTTC
TRBD1,TRBV25-1,TRBJ1-6,-,CASSEYGQGNSPLHF,TGTGCCAGCAGTGAATACGGACAGGGGAATTCACCCCTCCACTTT